This T cell receptor (beta chain) stems from a study of T cells in localized non-small cell lung cancer. Profiling relied on immunoSEQ multiplex PCR, and the TCRdb table lists in-frame clones only, not all of them. The sample holds 2,600 or so clones, approximately 20% seen once. Germline CDR1 SGHNT, CDR2 YENEEA. The CDR3 consists of 16 residues. V gave up 5 bases and J gave up 3 bases; unmatched junction bases: 13. In this sample, this clone turned up a few times. The antigen remains undetermined. Study-level findings and limits: Appearance in adjacent lung was seen for a median about 60 of the top 100 tumor clones.

The TCR originated in a male donor aged 60 or over with stage I squamous cell lung carcinoma. Specimen: normal lung tissue next to the tumor, collected before any cancer treatment. The chain combines TRBV11-3 with TRBJ2-7; 7 bases map to TRBD1. The CDR3 reads CASSPKPGQKYYEQYF. The CDR3 DNA follows: TGTGCCAGCAGCCCGAAACCGGGACAGAAGTACTACGAGCAGTACTTC. Filled out from reference TRBV11-3 and TRBJ2-7, the complete variable domain reads EAGVVQSPRYKIIEKKQPVAFWCNPISGHNTLYWYLQNLGQGPELLIRYENEEAVDDSQLPKDRFSAERLKGVDSTLKIQPAELGDSAVYLCASSPKPGQKYYEQYFGPGTRLTVT.